This T cell receptor (beta chain) was sequenced during a study of neurological immune-mediated disorders. Broader study findings: Multiple sclerosis, the disease with the least TCR clonal expansion, fell below healthy controls, whereas HTLV-1-associated myelopathy showed the most.

Specified time point: longitudinal time-point 1 (baseline). The CDR3 contains 13 residues. The V gene's germline CDR1 is SEHNR and CDR2 FQNEAQ (reference sequence). The V end was cut by 8 bases, the J end by 4 bases, with 14 bases between. On this clonotype: The target antigen is unknown.

TCRdb processed the 5' RACE reads anew with MiXCR; each CDR3 protein has one entry. The table records 55,000 to 75,000 distinct CDR3 sequences, around 13% of them present only once. Sequencing was carried out using PBMCs. This chain joins TRBV7-9 and TRBJ1-2; maybe TRBD1 (5 bases). This TCR was recovered from a female donor with HTLV-1-associated myelopathy (HAM/TSP). For the CDR3, the DNA is TGTGCCAGCGGCCGGAAGACAGTCTATGGCTACACCTTC. Translated, it gives CASGRKTVYGYTF.